The sequence of this T cell receptor (beta chain) was determined in a study of blood T cell repertoires in COVID-19. Study summary: Donors in the United States, Italy and Spain gave samples during acute or convalescent COVID-19. PBMCs, B-cell-depleted T cells, or T cells provided the cDNA or gDNA that made up the material.

V was clipped by 4 bases and J by 7 bases; unmatched bases: 4. The CDR3 is 13 amino acids. In the original analysis: Scientists estimated how many nucleated cells there were by amplifying reference gene primers. Measured with immunoSEQ multiplex PCR; TCRdb has only the in-frame clones, and not every one. For V, J and clone size, that table is used; D and trimming come from the DNA. There are hundreds of thousands of clones in the sample; 88% occur only once, and about 3.9% lies in the top ten. The sequenced sample was peripheral blood. This sequence originates from a woman aged 50 to 65 with active or convalescent COVID-19. V gene TRBV12-3 or TRBV12-4 combines with J gene TRBJ1-5; TRBD1 agrees at 7 bases. The CDR3: CASSSDRRQPQHF. DNA for the CDR3: TGTGCCAGCAGTTCGGACAGGAGGCAGCCCCAGCATTTT.